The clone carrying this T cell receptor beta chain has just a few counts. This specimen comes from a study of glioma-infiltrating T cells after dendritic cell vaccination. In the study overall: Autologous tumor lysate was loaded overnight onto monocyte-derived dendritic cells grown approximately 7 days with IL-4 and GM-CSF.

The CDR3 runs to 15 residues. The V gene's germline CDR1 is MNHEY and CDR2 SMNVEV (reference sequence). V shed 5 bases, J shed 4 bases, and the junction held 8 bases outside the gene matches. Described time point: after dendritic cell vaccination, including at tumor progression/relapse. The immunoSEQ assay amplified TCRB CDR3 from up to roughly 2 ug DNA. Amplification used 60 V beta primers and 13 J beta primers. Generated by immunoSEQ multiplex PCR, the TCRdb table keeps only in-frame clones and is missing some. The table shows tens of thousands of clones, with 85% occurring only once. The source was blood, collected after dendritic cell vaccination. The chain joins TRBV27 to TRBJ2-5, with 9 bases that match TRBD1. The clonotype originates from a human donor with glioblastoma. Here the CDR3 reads CASSPGQGSAETQYF. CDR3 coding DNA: TGTGCCAGCAGTCCAGGACAGGGGAGCGCAGAGACCCAGTACTTC.